Following are 7 T cell receptor beta chains from one sample sequenced in a study of T cell responses to AZD1222 COVID-19 vaccine. TCRdb keeps only in-frame clones here, not all; method: immunoSEQ multiplex PCR. The table has 140,000 to 150,000 clones, approximately 86% seen once. This specimen consisted of peripheral blood, obtained 28 days after the second dose of the MenACWY control vaccine. These receptor sequences come from an adult who received the MenACWY meningococcal vaccine as a control.

This clone was observed a handful of times. The chain combines TRBV27 with TRBJ1-5; the D gene is possibly TRBD1 (6 bases). V shed 6 bases and J shed 4 bases, with 16 bases lying between them. The germline V gene has CDR1 MNHEY and CDR2 SMNVEV (reference sequence). CDR3 length equals 15 residues. DNA for the CDR3: TGTGCCAGCAGCCGAGGGGGGTTGGGGAATCAGCCCCAGCATTTT. It yields the protein CASSRGGLGNQPQHF.

V gene TRBV6-5 combines with J gene TRBJ2-1, with D perhaps TRBD1 (5 bases). The V end was cut by 7 bases, the J end by 3 bases, with 10 bases between. This CDR3 is 13 amino acids long. Germline CDR1 reads MNHEY; CDR2 reads SVGAGI. Written as DNA, the CDR3 is TGTGCCAGCAAAGGACACAACTACAATGAGCAGTTCTTC. The encoded protein is CASKGHNYNEQFF.

The chain links TRBV28 to TRBJ1-3; D unclear. The CDR3 spans 15 residues. V lost 5 bases to trimming and J lost 2 bases, with 13 bases between them. Per germline, CDR1 MDHEN and CDR2 SYDVKM. DNA for the CDR3: TGTGCCAGCAGTCTGACACCCGGGCCTGGAAACACCATATATTTT. Protein: CASSLTPGPGNTIYF.

This rearrangement joins TRBV5-3 to TRBJ1-5; the match to TRBD1 covers 7 bases. TRBV5-3 carries the ORF label, with uncertain function. The V and J ends lost 3 bases and 2 bases, in that order; junction bases with no gene match: 8. The CDR3 spans 16 residues. The CDR3 DNA sequence: TGTGCCAGAAGCTCGCACAGGGGAAGAGGCAATCAGCCCCAGCATTTT. Encoded protein: CARSSHRGRGNQPQHF.

This chain links TRBV28 with TRBJ2-1; a weak D match, TRBD2 (6 bases). CDR1 is MDHEN and CDR2 is SYDVKM in the germline V gene. The CDR3 has 13 amino acids. V was pared by 3 bases and J by 8 bases, with 11 bases between. For the CDR3, the DNA is TGTGCCAGCAGTTTCGGGGGTTTAGATGAGCAGTTCTTC. Protein sequence: CASSFGGLDEQFF.

The rearrangement joins TRBV7-3 to TRBJ1-1; possibly TRBD1 for D (5 bases). The CDR3 has 14 amino acids. Germline loops: CDR1 SGHTA, CDR2 FQGTGA. Trimming shortened V by 2 bases and J by 1 base, and 8 bases separated the two germline ends. CDR3 amino acids: CASSLGGENTEAFF. CDR3 DNA sequence: TGTGCCAGCAGCTTAGGGGGGGAGAACACTGAAGCTTTCTTT.

The chain combines TRBV18 with TRBJ2-7; D not resolved. The CDR3 length is 14 residues. Between the trimmed V and J ends, which lost 0 bases and 3 bases, there was a span of 9 bases. Germline CDR1 KGHSH, CDR2 LQKENI. CDR3 nucleotide sequence: TGTGCCAGCTCACCACCTCAGATGATCTACGAGCAGTACTTC. It encodes CASSPPQMIYEQYF.